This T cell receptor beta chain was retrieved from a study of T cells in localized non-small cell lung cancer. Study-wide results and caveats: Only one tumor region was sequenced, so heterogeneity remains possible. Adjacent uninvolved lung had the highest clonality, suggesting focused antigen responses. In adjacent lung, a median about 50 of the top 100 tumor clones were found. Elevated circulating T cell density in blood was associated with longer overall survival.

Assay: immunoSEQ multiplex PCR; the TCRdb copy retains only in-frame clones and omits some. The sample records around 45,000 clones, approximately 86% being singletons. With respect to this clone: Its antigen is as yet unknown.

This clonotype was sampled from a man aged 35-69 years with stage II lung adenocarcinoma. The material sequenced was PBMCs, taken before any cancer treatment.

The CDR3 nucleotides read TGTGCCAGCGGGCAGGACATGAACACTGAAGCTTTCTTT. Amino acids: CASGQDMNTEAFF. V is TRBV6-4 and J is TRBJ1-1; TRBD1 is a possible D gene (5 bases). The V gene's germline CDR1 is MRHNA and CDR2 SNTAGT. The V end lost 8 bases, the J end lost 0 bases, and 10 bases lay between the germline ends. This CDR3 is 13 amino acids long.